This record covers a single T cell receptor (beta chain). Its specificity is not known. The junction departs from the called germline gene at one end, perhaps through a read error. CDR3 size: 12 residues. Germline V gives CDR1 SGHAT, CDR2 FQNNGV. The sample is drawn from a study of tumor and adjacent non-tumor tissue in lung cancer. Overall study context: Patients comprised 12 adenocarcinoma, 2 squamous cell carcinoma and 1 small cell lung cancer.

General observations from the study: TCR diversity was significantly greater in tumor than normal lung tissue.

The library came from three nested PCR rounds adapted from ARM-PCR protocols. TCRdb re-called the multiplex PCR reads with MiXCR, one entry per CDR3 protein. The sample includes 90,000 to 100,000 distinct CDR3 sequences, around three quarters of them seen just once. The template was RNA from unsorted bulk tissue. The normal lung tissue was taken more than 3 cm from the tumor edge. V usage is TRBV11-2 and J usage is TRBJ2-5; D is unresolved. This sequence originates from a man aged 55-75 years with small cell lung cancer. The material sequenced was distant non-tumor lung tissue. The CDR3 nucleotides read TGTACCAGCAGCTCCCCGAGAAGGAAGGGGTACTTC. Its translation is CTSSSPRRKGYF.